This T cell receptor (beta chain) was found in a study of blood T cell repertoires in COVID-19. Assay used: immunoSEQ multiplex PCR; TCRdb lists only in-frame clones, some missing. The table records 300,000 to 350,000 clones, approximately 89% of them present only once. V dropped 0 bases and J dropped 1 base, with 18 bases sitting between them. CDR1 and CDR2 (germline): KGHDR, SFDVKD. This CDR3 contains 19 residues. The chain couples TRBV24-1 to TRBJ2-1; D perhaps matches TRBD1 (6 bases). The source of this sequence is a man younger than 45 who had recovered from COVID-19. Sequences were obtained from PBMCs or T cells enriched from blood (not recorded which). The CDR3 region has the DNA TGTGCCACCAGTGATTTGCCAGCCCGAAAGACAGGATCCTACAATGAGCAGTTCTTC. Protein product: CATSDLPARKTGSYNEQFF.